These 13 T cell receptor beta chains share one sample of origin, sequenced in a study of blood T cell repertoires in COVID-19. Method: immunoSEQ multiplex PCR; TCRdb's copy keeps in-frame clones and lacks some. The table includes around 230,000 clones, around 80% detected once. The specimen sequenced was peripheral blood. The source is a woman between 50 and 59 years old with acute or convalescent COVID-19.

The V and J genes are TRBV7-9 and TRBJ1-2, with D hard to call. Germline V lookup: CDR1 SEHNR, CDR2 FQNEAQ (reference sequence). V was clipped by 1 base and J by 0 bases, with 9 bases between them. This CDR3 spans 15 amino acids. The CDR3 protein is CASSLERPTNYGYTF. CDR3 nucleotides: TGTGCCAGCAGCTTAGAGCGCCCAACTAACTATGGCTACACCTTC.

The rearrangement links TRBV5-1 to TRBJ2-2; a weak D match, TRBD1 (6 bases). V was shortened by 3 bases and J by 4 bases, with 13 bases between the two germline ends. The CDR3 runs 15 residues. Germline CDR1 reads SGHRS; CDR2 reads YFSETQ. The CDR3 is CASSSTGLGTGELFF. CDR3 sequence (DNA): TGCGCCAGCAGCTCCACAGGGTTAGGCACCGGGGAGCTGTTTTTT.

This clone was counted a few times. The chain carries TRBV19 and TRBJ1-1; possible D gene TRBD1, 5 bases. Trimming took off 6 bases at V and 6 bases at J, with 11 bases between the two ends. CDR3 length: 12 residues. Germline loops: CDR1 LNHDA, CDR2 SQIVND (reference sequence). The CDR3 DNA is TGTGCCAGTAGCAACAGGTGGGCTGAAGCTTTCTTT. Its protein product is CASSNRWAEAFF.

A remark on this clone: One junction end does not reproduce the germline sequence, and a read error may be involved. V is TRBV7-2 and J is TRBJ2-1; 8 bases are shared with TRBD1. Per the germline V gene, CDR1 is SGHTA and CDR2 is FQGNSA. This CDR3 has 13 amino acids. CDR3: CASSQDRANKQFF. CDR3 DNA sequence: TGTGCCAGCAGCCAGGACAGGGCCAATAAGCAGTTCTTC.

The chain combines TRBV2 with TRBJ1-1, with D uncertain. Trimming took off 3 bases at V and 0 bases at J, with 8 bases between the two ends. Germline CDR1 reads SNHLY; CDR2 reads FYNNEI. The CDR3 consists of 14 residues. The CDR3 sequence is CASSDQTVNTEAFF. CDR3 coding DNA: TGTGCCAGCAGTGACCAAACGGTGAACACTGAAGCTTTCTTT.

This clone was picked up a small number of times. As DNA, the CDR3 is TGTGCCAGCAGCCCCTTGCAGGGAATGATGAACACTGAAGCTTTCTTT. Translation gives CASSPLQGMMNTEAFF. This chain joins TRBV14 and TRBJ1-1; possible D gene TRBD1, 5 bases. V lost 4 bases, J lost 0 bases, and 15 bases lay in between. The CDR3 has 16 residues. Germline assignment: CDR1 SGHDN and CDR2 FVKESK.

This rearrangement joins TRBV15 to TRBJ1-2; TRBD1 aligns across 8 bases. CDR3 length: 17 residues. Trimming cost V 5 bases and J 2 bases; bases outside gene matches: 13. Germline V gene data show CDR1 as LNHNV and CDR2 as YYDKDF (reference sequence). The CDR3 protein is CATSPGGPTGDNYGYTF. DNA of the CDR3: TGTGCCACCAGCCCCGGGGGGCCGACAGGGGACAACTATGGCTACACCTTC.

This chain links TRBV5-8 with TRBJ1-1, with unresolved D. The ends were cut back, 0 bases at V and 2 bases at J, with 8 bases in the middle. Germline-derived CDR1 and CDR2 are SGHTS and YDEGEE. This CDR3 has 14 residues. This CDR3 reads CASSLGRDNTEAFF. CDR3 in DNA: TGTGCCAGCAGCTTGGGTAGAGATAACACTGAAGCTTTCTTT.

J is TRBJ2-7 and V is TRBV7-8; TRBD2 might be the D (7 bases). Germline V gene data show CDR1 as SGHVS and CDR2 as FQNEAQ. CDR3 size: 14 residues. Deletions cut 3 bases from V and 6 bases from J, with 15 bases between. The CDR3 DNA is TGTGCCAGCAGCTTGGGGCCGGGGGGCCCCGAGCAGTACTTC. Translating gives CASSLGPGGPEQYF.

The J gene is TRBJ2-7, the V gene TRBV27; D is unclear. Germline CDR1 MNHEY, CDR2 SMNVEV (reference sequence). This CDR3 region has 15 residues. Deletions cut 2 bases from V and 6 bases from J, with 17 bases between. CDR3 in amino acids: CASSLSFGSFPEQYF. The CDR3 DNA is TGTGCCAGCAGTTTAAGTTTTGGTAGCTTTCCCGAGCAGTACTTC.

The genes are TRBV5-6 and TRBJ1-2; 9 bases are shared with TRBD1. There are 14 residues in the CDR3. J was trimmed by 2 bases and V by 4 bases; bases with no gene match: 3. The germline V gene encodes CDR1 SGHDT and CDR2 YYEEEE. The CDR3 loop is CASSPGQGNYGYTF. The DNA of the CDR3 is TGTGCCAGCAGCCCGGGACAGGGAAACTATGGCTACACCTTC.

V usage is TRBV23-1 and J usage is TRBJ2-3; possible D gene TRBD1, 5 bases. TRBV23-1 is treated as an ORF (open reading frame) with a function not yet certain. Trimming pared 0 bases from V and 6 bases from J, leaving 19 bases between. CDR3 length: 17 residues. CDR3 nucleotide sequence: TGCGCCAGCAGTCAATCCGTCACAGGTCAACTTGGGGATACGCAGTATTTT. Translating it yields CASSQSVTGQLGDTQYF.

This chain joins TRBV28 and TRBJ2-3; the D gene is possibly TRBD1 (6 bases). The CDR3 is made up of 13 amino acids. V was cut by 10 bases and J by 6 bases, with 17 bases left in between. Germline CDR1 reads MDHEN; CDR2 reads SYDVKM. The CDR3 sequence: CATDRTQEDTQYF. The CDR3 nucleotides are TGTGCCACCGACAGGACACAGGAGGATACGCAGTATTTT. Filled out from reference TRBV28 and TRBJ2-3, the complete variable domain reads DVKVTQSSRYLVKRTGEKVFLECVQDMDHENMFWYRQDPGLGLRLIYFSYDVKMKEKGDIPEGYSVSREKKERFSLILESASTNQTSMYLCATDRTQEDTQYFGPGTRLTVL.